This T cell receptor beta chain was retrieved from a study of T cell responses to AZD1222 COVID-19 vaccine. Clones were read by immunoSEQ multiplex PCR, and TCRdb kept only the in-frame ones, dropping some. The repertoire holds 120,000 to 150,000 clones, with about 92% as singletons. Material: peripheral blood, obtained on day 0 of AZD1222 vaccination. The origin of this receptor is an adult in good health.

In nucleotides, the CDR3 is TGTGCCAGCAGCTTGGGGACTAGCGGGAGATACAATGAGCAGTTCTTC. This codes for CASSLGTSGRYNEQFF. The chain couples TRBV5-4 to TRBJ2-1, with 13 bases aligning to TRBD2. This CDR3 is 16 amino acids long. The ends lost 0 bases at V and 4 bases at J; junction bases unmatched: 1. Germline CDR1 reads SGHNT; CDR2 reads YYREEE (reference sequence).